The clone carrying this TCR beta chain appeared a few times. Only in-frame clones appear in the TCRdb table, and some are missing; sequencing was by immunoSEQ multiplex PCR. The sample carries fewer than 130,000 clones, 88% recorded once. The V and J ends lost 6 bases and 2 bases respectively, with 11 bases between them. The germline gives CDR1 SEHNR, CDR2 FQNEAQ (reference sequence). The CDR3 is 13 residues long. The sample comes from a study of control samples from healthy donors and cancer patients. The sample taken for sequencing was PBMCs. The receptor's source is a woman in her sixties with lung cancer. The chain is built from TRBV7-9 and TRBJ2-7; possible D gene TRBD1, 5 bases. For the CDR3, the DNA is TGTGCCAGCAGGCCGACAGCAACCTACGAGCAGTACTTC. This codes for CASRPTATYEQYF.